Described below is a single TCR beta chain sequence and its context. This clone's antigen is unknown. Base qualities were left out, and no much larger clone turns up one base away. CD8 naive samples were CD45RO-negative cells positively selected for CCR7, giving a CD45RA+CCR7+ population that excluded TemRA cells. The donors were healthy, HIV-negative adults who had no recently reported acute infections or vaccinations. Every donor was a Caucasian adult living in Nashville, Tennessee, USA. Blood was obtained by leukapheresis, after which PBMCs were separated by Ficoll-Histopaque density gradient centrifugation and cryopreserved in liquid nitrogen vapor phase. Purity and quantity of every magnetically sorted T cell population were checked by analytical flow cytometry. From each sorted fraction, genomic DNA was isolated and quantified by UV absorbance on a Nanodrop 2000c. The data derive from a study of shared clonotypes between healthy human individuals (TCRdb year 2020). Notes on the research overall: Three men and a couple of women, aged 18 to 49 years, made up the cohort. Each donor's leukapheresis produced roughly between roughly 0.85 and 10 billion PBMCs. For each donor, CD4 naive and CD4 memory were each given three plates, CD8 naive was given two plates, and CD8 memory was given one plate. The study deeply sequenced blood TCR repertoires of five healthy adults to estimate repertoire size and the extent of clonotype sharing between individuals. Different laboratories and diverse techniques were used to prepare libraries and sequence TCR repertoires, to increase sequencing depth and limit assay-specific biases. General findings and caveats noted by the study authors: Because the study included only a small number of donors, the genetic and exposure-history diversity represented was limited. Naive subsets generally had larger estimated clonotype richness than memory subsets did. Even with the large sequencing depth, rarefaction of the sorted-subset datasets indicated that sequencing was incomplete. Compared with non-shared clonotypes, the clonotypes found in all four sorted-subset donors had higher generation probabilities. Across a handful of donors, approximately 4.9% of naive CD4, 3% to 4% of naive CD8, 2.3% of memory CD4, and about 0.4% of memory CD8 clonotypes were shared. Pairwise subsampling led to the expectation that sequencing depth would affect the degree of clonotype sharing among donors. Sampling was restricted to blood, and TCR repertoires in tissues likely differ from the TCR repertoires found in blood.

Using the deep immunoSEQ assay, multiplex PCR amplified TCR CDR3 regions from genomic DNA. For each cell subset, the extracted genomic DNA was distributed evenly across all wells of several immunoSEQ 96-well plates, and each plate served as one replicate. For sorted subsets, 150 to 250 ng of genomic DNA, equivalent to 25,000 to 35,000 T cell genomes, went into each replicate PCR. Purified libraries were quantified with a Qubit 3.0 fluorometer, sized on a Bioanalyzer 2100, and re-quantified with the KAPA Library Quantification kit. Each immunoSEQ 96-well plate was sequenced on its own single-read 150-cycle Illumina NextSeq 550 flow cell. The original methods were these. Because the immunoSEQ output included only junctional sequences and no quality scores, the filtering could not be the same as the filtering used for full-length reads. To assign V/J genes and CDR3, sequences were annotated against IMGT germline references using PyIR, a Python wrapper for IgBLAST v1.9. Reads with weak V/J assignments (E-value above 1e-6), missing CDR3, stop codons, out-of-frame junctions, or ambiguous translated residues were removed. A V3J clonotype was defined by an identical inferred V gene, J gene, and CDR3 amino acid sequence. The percentage overlap between two repertoires was calculated by dividing the number of shared unique clonotypes by the size of the smaller repertoire. RTK rarefaction, the Chao1 estimator, and Recon v2.1 estimates of unobserved clonotypes were used to assess repertoire richness. Generation probabilities were computed with OLGA for all TCRbeta clonotypes obtained by the gDNA method from a few donors. The table comes from immuneACCESS by way of TCRdb, which keeps in-frame sequences with V and J called. Part of the clones is missing from these tables; in studies checked, under half for an unresolved V gene and the rest for unknown reasons. That table gives V, J and clone size, and the DNA gave D and trimming. Across this sample there are around 640,000 clones, with about 96% seen only once. Roughly 0.1% of the sample is in the top ten clones.

The germline V gene encodes CDR1 MDHEN and CDR2 SYDVKM. Measured from the cysteine to the phenylalanine, the CDR3 is 13 residues long. The read is trimmed to its CDR3 DNA, 39 bases read in frame from base 1. The germline ends are 7 bases apart after V is trimmed by 2 bases and J by 3 bases. The receptor was derived from a woman aged 25-40 years in good health. Recombination linked TRBV28 to TRBJ1-1, with the D gene too uncertain to name. Sequenced material: naive CD8+ T cells sorted from blood. According to the study, the label for this sample's cell subset or site signals: CD45RA+CCR7+. CDR3 region: CASSLAGYTEAFF. The sequenced DNA: TGTGCCAGCAGTTTAGCAGGATACACTGAAGCTTTCTTT.